This T cell receptor (beta chain) was identified during a study of cytomegalovirus exposure and HLA in healthy donors. In germline, CDR1 is SEHNR, CDR2 FQNEAQ (reference sequence). The CDR3 spans 14 residues. Trimming took 0 bases from V and 2 from J, leaving 7 bases between them. The PCR made use of 60 Vbeta and 13 Jbeta primers. Assay: immunoSEQ multiplex PCR; the TCRdb copy retains only in-frame clones and omits some. Of 130,000 or so clones detected, 85% appear once; the ten largest clones hold roughly 6.7%. Concerning this clone: Its antigen is still unknown.

Study-wide points: Previously analyzed data showed that most TCR beta V segments were productive at a frequency of about 90% or about 30%.

This clonotype was sampled from a woman between 25 and 40 years old in good health and CMV-seropositive. J is TRBJ1-1 and V is TRBV7-9; D is uncertain. Sequenced sample: PBMCs. Here the CDR3 reads CASSLAAGNTEAFF. For the CDR3, the DNA is TGTGCCAGCAGCTTAGCGGCGGGAAACACTGAAGCTTTCTTT.